The 13 T cell receptor beta chains below come from one sample, sequenced in a study of blood T cell repertoires in COVID-19. TCRdb's copy holds only in-frame clones and misses some; the assay was immunoSEQ multiplex PCR. The sample lists tens of thousands of clones, around 70% occurring once. Sequencing input: peripheral blood. Receptors were obtained from a woman between 45 and 65 years old with active or convalescent COVID-19.

The chain combines TRBV5-6 with TRBJ2-7, with TRBD2 as a possible D gene (5 bases). V was cut by 4 bases and J by 3 bases, with 5 bases left in between. The CDR3 is made up of 11 amino acids. Germline assignment: CDR1 SGHDT and CDR2 YYEEEE. CDR3 DNA sequence: TGTGCCAGCAGCCGGGACTACGAGCAGTACTTC. Translation: CASSRDYEQYF. Full variable domain (outside the CDR3, taken from reference TRBV5-6 and TRBJ2-7): DAGVTQSPTHLIKTRGQQVTLRCSPKSGHDTVSWYQQALGQGPQFIFQYYEEEERQRGNFPDRFSGHQFPNYSSELNVNALLLGDSALYLCASSRDYEQYFGPGTRLTVT.

The rearrangement uses TRBV19 and TRBJ1-5, with D uncertain. With 4 bases removed from V and 2 bases from J, the gap between germline ends came to 15 bases. This CDR3 has 16 amino acids. Germline CDR1 reads LNHDA; CDR2 reads SQIVND (reference sequence). The CDR3 reads CASSTREALRNQPQHF. CDR3 DNA: TGTGCCAGTAGTACCCGGGAGGCCCTGCGCAATCAGCCCCAGCATTTT.

This clone was seen more than once but under ten times. The limits of the CDR3 on the DNA are not certain, so only TCRdb's listed CDR3 is given. CDR3: CASSFGPGEGEQYF. V is TRBV28 and J is TRBJ2-7; the table's D call of TRBD2 was not tested on the DNA. Germline CDR1 reads MDHEN; CDR2 reads SYDVKM. From its first to its last residue, the CDR3 has 14 amino acids.

The chain couples TRBV15 to TRBJ1-5, with D possibly being TRBD1 (6 bases). The CDR3 contains 17 residues. CDR1 and CDR2 (germline): LNHNV, YYDKDF (reference sequence). Deletions cut 1 base from V and 1 base from J, with 14 bases between. In nucleotides, the CDR3 is TGTGCCACCAGCAGAGTTACAGGGTTGTTAAGCAATCAGCCCCAGCATTTT. Translated, it gives CATSRVTGLLSNQPQHF.

The chain has TRBV7-6 and TRBJ2-5, with 7 bases aligning to TRBD2. The CDR3 totals 16 residues. V lost 2 bases, J lost 2 bases, and 8 bases stayed unmatched. Germline loops: CDR1 SGHVS, CDR2 FNYEAQ. CDR3 sequence reads: CASSLTFIGRQETQYF. The CDR3 DNA reads TGTGCCAGCAGCTTAACCTTTATCGGGAGGCAAGAGACCCAGTACTTC.

The J gene is TRBJ1-4, the V gene TRBV28, with TRBD1 as a possible D gene (6 bases). This CDR3 comprises 14 residues. The V gene's germline CDR1 is MDHEN and CDR2 SYDVKM. Between the trimmed V and J ends, which lost 10 bases and 0 bases, there was a span of 12 bases. The CDR3 DNA reads as TGTGCCACCGGGACATTTGCAACTAATGAAAAACTGTTTTTT. It yields the protein CATGTFATNEKLFF. The variable domain in full, completed from reference TRBV28 and TRBJ1-4, reads DVKVTQSSRYLVKRTGEKVFLECVQDMDHENMFWYRQDPGLGLRLIYFSYDVKMKEKGDIPEGYSVSREKKERFSLILESASTNQTSMYLCATGTFATNEKLFFGSGTQLSVL.

The V call is TRBV19, the J call TRBJ1-5; D might be TRBD1 (5 bases). The V and J ends lost 7 bases and 0 bases respectively, with 10 bases between them. Germline V CDR1 and CDR2: LNHDA, SQIVND (reference sequence). The length of the CDR3 is 14 residues. The CDR3 sequence is CASNGQNSNQPQHF. CDR3 DNA: TGTGCCAGTAATGGACAAAATAGCAATCAGCCCCAGCATTTT.

V usage is TRBV6-5 and J usage is TRBJ2-3, with D perhaps matching TRBD2 (6 bases). The CDR3 covers 15 residues. The V end was cut by 5 bases, the J end by 0 bases, with 12 bases between. Germline assignment: CDR1 MNHEY and CDR2 SVGAGI. The CDR3 sequence is CASSRLSGSTDTQYF. The CDR3 DNA is TGTGCCAGCAGTAGATTGAGCGGGAGCACAGATACGCAGTATTTT.

The CDR3 loop is CASSGRKRGSTDTQYF. DNA of the CDR3: TGTGCCAGCAGTGGGAGAAAGCGGGGCAGCACAGATACGCAGTATTTT. The chain joins TRBV6-6 to TRBJ2-3; TRBD2 matches at 7 bases. Germline CDR1 reads MNHNY; CDR2 reads SVGAGI (reference sequence). V was pared by 5 bases and J by 0 bases, with 8 bases of the junction left unmatched. The CDR3 has 16 amino acids.

The chain has TRBV18 and TRBJ1-4, with D unresolved. The V and J ends lost 2 bases and 0 bases respectively, with 7 bases between them. Germline lookup yields CDR1 KGHSH and CDR2 LQKENI. CDR3 length: 15 residues. CDR3 amino acids: CASSPAETTNEKLFF. CDR3 DNA sequence: TGTGCCAGCTCACCAGCAGAAACAACTAATGAAAAACTGTTTTTT.

The rearrangement links TRBV27 to TRBJ2-4; D ambiguous. There are 13 residues in the CDR3. CDR1 and CDR2 from the germline V gene are MNHEY and SMNVEV (reference sequence). The ends were cut back, 5 bases at V and 2 bases at J, with 7 bases in the middle. CDR3: CASSLLTKNIQYF. As DNA, the CDR3 is TGTGCCAGCAGTCTCCTTACCAAAAACATTCAGTACTTC.

This clone was counted a few times. This chain joins TRBV5-6 and TRBJ1-1; D gene unclear. The V gene lost 2 bases and the J gene lost 4 bases, with 9 bases spanning the gap. The V gene's germline CDR1 is SGHDT and CDR2 YYEEEE. The CDR3 has 13 residues. The chain's CDR3 is CASSFGIITEAFF. The CDR3 DNA reads as TGTGCCAGCAGCTTCGGGATAATCACTGAAGCTTTCTTT.

CDR3 amino acids: CATKLGQGEAEAFF. CDR3 in DNA: TGTGCCACAAAGCTGGGACAGGGGGAAGCTGAAGCTTTCTTT. The chain has TRBV19 and TRBJ1-1; 11 bases match TRBD1. Trimming cost V 10 bases and J 6 bases; bases outside gene matches: 10. The germline CDR1 and CDR2 sequences are LNHDA and SQIVND (reference sequence). The CDR3 runs to 14 residues.